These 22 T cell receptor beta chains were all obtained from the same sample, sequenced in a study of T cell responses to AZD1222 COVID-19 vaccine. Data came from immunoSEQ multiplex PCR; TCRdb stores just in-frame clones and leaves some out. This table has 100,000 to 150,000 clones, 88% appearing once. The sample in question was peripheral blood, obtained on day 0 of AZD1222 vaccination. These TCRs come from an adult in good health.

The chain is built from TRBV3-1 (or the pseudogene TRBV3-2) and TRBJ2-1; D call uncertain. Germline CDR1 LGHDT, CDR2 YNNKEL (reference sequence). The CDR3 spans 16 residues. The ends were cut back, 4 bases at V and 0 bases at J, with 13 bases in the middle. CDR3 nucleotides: TGTGCCAGCAGCCCCCCCTCAGGCTTCTCCTACAATGAGCAGTTCTTC. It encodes CASSPPSGFSYNEQFF.

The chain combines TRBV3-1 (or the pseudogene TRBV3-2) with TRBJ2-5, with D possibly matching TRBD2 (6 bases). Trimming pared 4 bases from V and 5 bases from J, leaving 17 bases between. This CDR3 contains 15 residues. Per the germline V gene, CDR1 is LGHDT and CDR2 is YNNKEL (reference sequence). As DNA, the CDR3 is TGTGCCAGCAGCCCACGAACCGGGACTGGTGAGACCCAGTACTTC. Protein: CASSPRTGTGETQYF.

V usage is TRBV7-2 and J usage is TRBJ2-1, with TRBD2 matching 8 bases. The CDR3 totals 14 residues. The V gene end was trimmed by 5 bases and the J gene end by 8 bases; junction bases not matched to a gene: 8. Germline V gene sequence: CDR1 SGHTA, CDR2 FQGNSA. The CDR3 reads CASSPLAGRDEQFF. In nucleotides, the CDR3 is TGTGCCAGCAGCCCGTTAGCGGGGAGGGATGAGCAGTTCTTC.

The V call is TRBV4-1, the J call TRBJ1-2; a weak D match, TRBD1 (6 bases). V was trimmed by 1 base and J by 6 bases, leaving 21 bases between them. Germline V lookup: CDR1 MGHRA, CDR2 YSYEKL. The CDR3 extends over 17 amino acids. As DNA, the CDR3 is TGCGCCAGCAGCCAAGGGGGGGGACGGGACATTAGGGATGGCTACACCTTC. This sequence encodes CASSQGGGRDIRDGYTF.

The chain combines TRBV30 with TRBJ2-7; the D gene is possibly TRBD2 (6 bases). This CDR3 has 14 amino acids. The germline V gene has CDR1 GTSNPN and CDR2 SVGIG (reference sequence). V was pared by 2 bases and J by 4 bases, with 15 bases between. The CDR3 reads CAWSRGSGSYEQYF. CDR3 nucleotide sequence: TGTGCCTGGAGTCGGGGGTCCGGCAGTTACGAGCAGTACTTC.

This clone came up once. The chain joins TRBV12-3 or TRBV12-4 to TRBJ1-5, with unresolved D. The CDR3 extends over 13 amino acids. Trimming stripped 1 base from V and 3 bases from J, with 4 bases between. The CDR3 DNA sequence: TGTGCCAGCAGTTTAGGTGTCAATCAGCCCCAGCATTTT. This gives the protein CASSLGVNQPQHF.

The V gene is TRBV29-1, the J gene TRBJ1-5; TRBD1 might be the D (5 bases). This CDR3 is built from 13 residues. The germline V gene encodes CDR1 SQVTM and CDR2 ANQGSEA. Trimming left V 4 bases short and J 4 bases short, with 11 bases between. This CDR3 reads CSVGGDPNQPQHF. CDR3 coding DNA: TGCAGCGTTGGAGGGGACCCTAATCAGCCCCAGCATTTT.

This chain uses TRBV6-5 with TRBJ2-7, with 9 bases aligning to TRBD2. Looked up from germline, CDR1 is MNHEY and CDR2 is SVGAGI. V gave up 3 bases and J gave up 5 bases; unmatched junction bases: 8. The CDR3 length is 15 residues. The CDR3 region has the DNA TGTGCCAGCAGTTATTTCGTAGCGGGAGAGGACGAGCAGTACTTC. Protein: CASSYFVAGEDEQYF.

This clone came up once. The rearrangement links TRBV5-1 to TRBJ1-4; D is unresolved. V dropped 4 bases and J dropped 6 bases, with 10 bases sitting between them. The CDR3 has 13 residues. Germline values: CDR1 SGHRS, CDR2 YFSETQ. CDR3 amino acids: CASSRPQDEKLFF. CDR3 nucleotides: TGCGCCAGCAGCCGTCCCCAGGATGAAAAACTGTTTTTT.

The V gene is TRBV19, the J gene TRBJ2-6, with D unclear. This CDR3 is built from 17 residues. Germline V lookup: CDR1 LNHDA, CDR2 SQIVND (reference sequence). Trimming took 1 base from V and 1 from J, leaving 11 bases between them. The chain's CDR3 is CASSIGRSKSGANVLTF. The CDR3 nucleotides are TGTGCCAGTAGTATAGGCAGGTCTAAGTCTGGGGCCAACGTCCTGACTTTC.

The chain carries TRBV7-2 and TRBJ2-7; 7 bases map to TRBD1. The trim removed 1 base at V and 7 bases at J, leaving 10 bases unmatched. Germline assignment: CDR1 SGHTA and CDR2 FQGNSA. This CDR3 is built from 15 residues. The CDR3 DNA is TGTGCCAGCAGCTTAGGGACAGGCGTAACGGTAGAGCAGTACTTC. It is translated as CASSLGTGVTVEQYF.

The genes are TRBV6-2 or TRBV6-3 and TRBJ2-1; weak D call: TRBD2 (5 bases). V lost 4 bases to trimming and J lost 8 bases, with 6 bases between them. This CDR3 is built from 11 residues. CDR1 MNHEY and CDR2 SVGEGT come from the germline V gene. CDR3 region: CASSSSYEQFF. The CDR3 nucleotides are TGTGCCAGCAGTTCTAGCTATGAGCAGTTCTTC.

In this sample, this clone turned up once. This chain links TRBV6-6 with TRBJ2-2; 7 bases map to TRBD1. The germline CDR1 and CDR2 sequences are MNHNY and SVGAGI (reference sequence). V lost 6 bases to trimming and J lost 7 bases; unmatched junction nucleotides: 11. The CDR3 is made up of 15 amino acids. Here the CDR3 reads CASSPRQGVGGELFF. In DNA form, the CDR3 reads TGTGCCAGCAGCCCTCGACAGGGTGTTGGCGGGGAGCTGTTTTTT.

The CDR3 nucleotides read TGTGCCAGCAGCCAACAGGGGGCGCCTGGGGCCAACGTCCTGACTTTC. Its protein product is CASSQQGAPGANVLTF. This rearrangement joins TRBV7-6 to TRBJ2-6; TRBD1 agrees at 9 bases. Losses at the gene ends were 5 bases for V and 2 bases for J; bases not matched to a gene: 4. The CDR3 sequence is 16 residues long. Germline values: CDR1 SGHVS, CDR2 FNYEAQ.

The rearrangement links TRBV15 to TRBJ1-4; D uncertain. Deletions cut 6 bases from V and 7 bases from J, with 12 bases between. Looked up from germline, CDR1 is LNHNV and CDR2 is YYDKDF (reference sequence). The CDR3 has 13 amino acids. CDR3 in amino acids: CATRKSIAEKLFF. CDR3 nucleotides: TGTGCCACCAGGAAGAGCATTGCTGAAAAACTGTTTTTT.

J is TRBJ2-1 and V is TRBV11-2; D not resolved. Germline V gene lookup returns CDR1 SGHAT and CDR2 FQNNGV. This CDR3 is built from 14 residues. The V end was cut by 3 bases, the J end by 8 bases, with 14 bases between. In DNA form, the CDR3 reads TGTGCCAGCAGCTTCGCGGCCAGAGGCGATGAGCAGTTCTTC. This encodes CASSFAARGDEQFF.

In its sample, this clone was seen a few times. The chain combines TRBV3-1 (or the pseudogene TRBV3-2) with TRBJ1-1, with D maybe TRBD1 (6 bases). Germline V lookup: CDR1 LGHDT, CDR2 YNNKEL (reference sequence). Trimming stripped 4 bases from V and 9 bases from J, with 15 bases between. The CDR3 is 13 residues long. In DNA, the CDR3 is TGTGCCAGCAGCCCCCAGAGTAGGGGGAAAGCTTTCTTT. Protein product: CASSPQSRGKAFF.

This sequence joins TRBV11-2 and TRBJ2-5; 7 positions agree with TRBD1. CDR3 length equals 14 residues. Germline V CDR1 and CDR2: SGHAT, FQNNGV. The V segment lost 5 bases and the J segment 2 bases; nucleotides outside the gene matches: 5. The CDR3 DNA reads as TGTGCCAGCAGCCCGATGACAGGGCAAGAGACCCAGTACTTC. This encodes CASSPMTGQETQYF.

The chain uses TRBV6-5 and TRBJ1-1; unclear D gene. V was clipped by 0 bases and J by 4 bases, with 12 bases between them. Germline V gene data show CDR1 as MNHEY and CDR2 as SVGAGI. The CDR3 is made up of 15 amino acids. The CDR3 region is CASSYSGKAFTEAFF. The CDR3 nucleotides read TGTGCCAGCAGTTACTCCGGCAAAGCGTTCACTGAAGCTTTCTTT.

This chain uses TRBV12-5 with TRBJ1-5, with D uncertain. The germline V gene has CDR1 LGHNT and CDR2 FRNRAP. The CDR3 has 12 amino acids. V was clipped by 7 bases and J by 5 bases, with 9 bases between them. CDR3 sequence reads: CASATGDQPQHF. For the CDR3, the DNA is TGTGCTAGTGCCACCGGGGATCAGCCCCAGCATTTT.

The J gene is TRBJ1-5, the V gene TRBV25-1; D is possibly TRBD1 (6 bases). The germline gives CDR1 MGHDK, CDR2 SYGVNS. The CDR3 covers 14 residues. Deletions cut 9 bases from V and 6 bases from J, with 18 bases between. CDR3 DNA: TGTGCCAGTAGACGACAGGTGCCCCTTCAGCCCCAGCATTTT. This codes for CASRRQVPLQPQHF.

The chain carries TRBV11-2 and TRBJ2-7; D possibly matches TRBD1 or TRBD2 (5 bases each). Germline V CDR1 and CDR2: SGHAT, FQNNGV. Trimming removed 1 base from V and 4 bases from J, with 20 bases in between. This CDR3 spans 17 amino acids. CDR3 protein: CASSLVGTPPRDYEQYF. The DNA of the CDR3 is TGTGCCAGCAGCTTAGTGGGGACGCCTCCCAGGGATTACGAGCAGTACTTC.